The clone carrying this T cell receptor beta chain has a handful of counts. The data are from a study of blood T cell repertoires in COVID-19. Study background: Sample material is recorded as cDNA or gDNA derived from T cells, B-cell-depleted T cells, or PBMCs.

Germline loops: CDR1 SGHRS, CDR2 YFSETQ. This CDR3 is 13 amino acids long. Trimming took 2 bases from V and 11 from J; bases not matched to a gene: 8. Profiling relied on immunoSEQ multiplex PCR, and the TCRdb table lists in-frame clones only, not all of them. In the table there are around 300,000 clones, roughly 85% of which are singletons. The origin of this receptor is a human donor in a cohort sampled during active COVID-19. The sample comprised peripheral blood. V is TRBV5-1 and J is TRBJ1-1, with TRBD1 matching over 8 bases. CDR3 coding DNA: TGCGCCAGCAGCTTAAGACAGGGGCGGTATGCTTTCTTT. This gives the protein CASSLRQGRYAFF.